The present T cell receptor beta chain was sequenced within a study of blood T cell repertoires in COVID-19. Turning to the study itself: T cells, B-cell-depleted T cells, or PBMCs provided the cDNA or gDNA that served as material.

Original analysis: Scientists estimated how many nucleated cells there were by amplifying reference gene primers. Some clones are missing from TCRdb's copy, which holds only in-frame ones; the method was immunoSEQ multiplex PCR. V, J and clone size derive from that table, while D and trimming were established from the DNA sequence. The sample shows about 140,000 clones, 75% to 85% of them seen only once. This clone has only one observation. The material sequenced was peripheral blood. This receptor was identified in a man aged 50-60 years with acute or convalescent COVID-19.

Here the CDR3 DNA reads TGTGCCAGCAGCTTAGTGGAGAATCAGCCCCAGCATTTT. Its translation: CASSLVENQPQHF. The chain joins TRBV11-2 to TRBJ1-5; no reliable D call. The CDR3 has 13 amino acids. In germline, CDR1 is SGHAT, CDR2 FQNNGV. V was trimmed by 1 base and J by 4 bases, leaving 5 bases between them.